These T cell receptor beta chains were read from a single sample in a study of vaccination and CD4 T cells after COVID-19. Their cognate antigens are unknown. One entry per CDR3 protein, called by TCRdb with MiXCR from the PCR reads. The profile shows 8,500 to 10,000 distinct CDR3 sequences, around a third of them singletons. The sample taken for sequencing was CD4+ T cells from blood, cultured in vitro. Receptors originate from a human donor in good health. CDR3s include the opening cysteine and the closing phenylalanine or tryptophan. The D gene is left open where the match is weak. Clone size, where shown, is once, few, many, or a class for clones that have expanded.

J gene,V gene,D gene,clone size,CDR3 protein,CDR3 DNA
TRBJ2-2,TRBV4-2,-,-,CASSQDFGNTGELFF,TGTGCCAGCAGCCAAGATTTCGGGAACACCGGGGAGCTGTTTTTT
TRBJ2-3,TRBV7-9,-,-,CASSLAEGGNTDTQYF,TGTGCCAGCAGCTTAGCGGAAGGCGGGAACACAGATACGCAGTATTTT
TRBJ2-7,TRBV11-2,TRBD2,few,CASQRENEQYF,TGTGCCAGCCAGCGGGAAAACGAGCAGTACTTC
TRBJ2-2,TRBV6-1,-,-,CASSRIRFRETGELFF,TGTGCCAGCAGTCGTATTCGCTTTCGGGAAACCGGGGAGCTGTTTTTT
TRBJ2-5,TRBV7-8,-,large,CASRLGVGETQYF,TGTGCCAGCAGACTAGGGGTGGGGGAGACCCAGTACTTC
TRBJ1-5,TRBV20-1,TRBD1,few,CSARTGDQPQHF,TGCAGTGCCCGGACAGGGGATCAGCCCCAGCATTTT
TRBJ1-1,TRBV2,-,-,CASSEGRVAYGTEAFF,TGTGCCAGCAGTGAGGGCCGCGTTGCGTATGGCACTGAAGCTTTCTTT
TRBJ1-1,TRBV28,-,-,CASSPLQGMVTEAFF,TGTGCCAGCAGTCCCCTACAGGGTATGGTCACTGAAGCTTTCTTT
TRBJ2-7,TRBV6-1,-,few,CASSEWDSYEQYF,TGTGCCAGCAGTGAGTGGGACTCCTACGAGCAGTACTTC
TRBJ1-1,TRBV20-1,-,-,CSADTSITEAFF,TGCAGTGCCGACACATCTATCACTGAAGCTTTCTTT
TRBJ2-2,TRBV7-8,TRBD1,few,CASSKYPTGGSTGELFF,TGTGCCAGCAGCAAATACCCGACAGGGGGAAGTACCGGGGAGCTGTTTTTT
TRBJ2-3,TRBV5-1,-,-,CASSSGAGWGTDTQYF,TGCGCCAGCAGCTCGGGTGCGGGGTGGGGCACAGATACGCAGTATTTT
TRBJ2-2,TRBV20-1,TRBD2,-,CSARDRGVAGGYTGELFF,TGCAGTGCTAGAGATCGTGGGGTAGCGGGGGGATACACCGGGGAGCTGTTTTTT
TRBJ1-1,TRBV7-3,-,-,CASSLTFAGGEAFF,TGTGCCAGCAGCTTAACGTTCGCGGGCGGCGAAGCTTTCTTT
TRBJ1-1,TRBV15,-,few,CATSRDKEREAFF,TGTGCCACCAGCAGAGATAAGGAGCGTGAAGCTTTCTTT
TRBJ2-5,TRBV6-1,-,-,CASRPDRPKQETQYF,TGTGCCAGCAGACCTGACAGACCCAAACAAGAGACCCAGTACTTC
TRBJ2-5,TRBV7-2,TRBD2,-,CASSTASGGAQETQYF,TGTGCCAGCAGCACCGCTAGCGGGGGGGCTCAAGAGACCCAGTACTTC
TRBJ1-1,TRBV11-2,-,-,CASSLLDSGTEAFF,TGTGCCAGCAGCTTACTCGATTCCGGGACCGAAGCTTTCTTT
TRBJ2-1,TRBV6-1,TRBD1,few,CAIRTGEGDEQFF,TGTGCCATCCGGACAGGGGAAGGGGATGAGCAGTTCTTC
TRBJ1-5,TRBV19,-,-,CASSINYSNQPQHF,TGTGCCAGTAGTATCAACTATAGCAATCAGCCCCAGCATTTT
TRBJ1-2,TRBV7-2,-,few,CASSLAAGAGAYGYTF,TGTGCCAGCAGCTTAGCCGCGGGGGCAGGGGCCTATGGCTACACCTTC
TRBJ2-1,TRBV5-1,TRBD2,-,CASSLASGSYNEQFF,TGCGCCAGCAGCTTGGCTAGCGGGAGTTACAATGAGCAGTTCTTC
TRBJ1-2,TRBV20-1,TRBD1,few,CSFSTGGNYGYTF,TGCAGTTTTTCGACAGGGGGGAACTATGGCTACACCTTC
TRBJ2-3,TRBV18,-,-,CASSPQGGAAGDTQYF,TGTGCCAGCTCACCCCAGGGCGGGGCGGCCGGCGATACGCAGTATTTT
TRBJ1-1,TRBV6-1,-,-,CASNRPVNTEAFF,TGTGCCAGCAATAGGCCGGTGAACACTGAAGCTTTCTTT
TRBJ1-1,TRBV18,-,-,CASSPTGDTEAFF,TGTGCCAGCTCACCAACAGGAGACACTGAAGCTTTCTTT
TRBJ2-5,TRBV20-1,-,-,CSARTGAEEETQYF,TGCAGTGCTAGAACCGGGGCGGAAGAAGAGACCCAGTACTTC
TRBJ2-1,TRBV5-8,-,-,CASGLTLPRILF,TGTGCCAGCGGCCTGACACTGCCCCGGATCCTCTTC
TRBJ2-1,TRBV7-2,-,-,CASSLAGGNNEQFF,TGTGCCAGCAGCTTAGCTGGGGGGAACAATGAGCAGTTCTTC
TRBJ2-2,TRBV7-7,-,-,CASTQSGVTGELFF,TGTGCTAGCACCCAATCAGGGGTAACCGGGGAGCTGTTTTTT
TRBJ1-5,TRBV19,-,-,CASSIGPNQPQHF,TGTGCCAGTAGTATAGGACCAAATCAGCCCCAGCATTTT
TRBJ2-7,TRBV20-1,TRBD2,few,CSAVRGSGGLPEQYF,TGCAGTGCTGTCAGAGGTAGCGGGGGGCTACCCGAGCAGTACTTC
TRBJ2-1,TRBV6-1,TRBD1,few,CASSLPPRTGAANEQFF,TGTGCCAGCAGCTTACCGCCGAGGACAGGGGCCGCAAATGAGCAGTTCTTC
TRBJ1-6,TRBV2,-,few,CARGKGMDSPLHF,TGTGCCAGAGGGAAGGGAATGGATTCACCCCTCCACTTT
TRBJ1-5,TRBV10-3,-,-,CAISESTDSNQPQHF,TGTGCCATCAGTGAGTCGACAGATAGCAATCAGCCCCAGCATTTT
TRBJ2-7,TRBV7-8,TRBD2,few,CASSFELAGVYEQYF,TGTGCCAGCAGCTTCGAACTAGCGGGGGTCTACGAGCAGTACTTC
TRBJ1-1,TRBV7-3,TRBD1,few,CASSLTSMGQGNTEAFF,TGTGCCAGCAGCTTAACGTCAATGGGACAGGGTAACACTGAAGCTTTCTTT
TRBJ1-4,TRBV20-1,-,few,CSARGRPGMGEKLFF,TGCAGTGCTAGAGGCCGCCCGGGGATGGGTGAAAAACTGTTTTTT
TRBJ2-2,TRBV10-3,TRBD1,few,CAIRAGGNTGELFF,TGTGCCATCAGGGCAGGGGGGAACACCGGGGAGCTGTTTTTT
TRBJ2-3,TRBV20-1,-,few,CSASNRADTQYF,TGCAGTGCTAGTAACAGGGCGGATACGCAGTATTTT
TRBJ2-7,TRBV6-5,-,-,CASSYRSSYEQYF,TGTGCCAGCAGTTACAGGTCTTCCTACGAGCAGTACTTC
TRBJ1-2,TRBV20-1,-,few,CSAQGQGSYGYTF,TGCAGTGCTCAAGGCCAGGGATCCTATGGCTACACCTTC
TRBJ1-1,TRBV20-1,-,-,CSASRGMNTEAFF,TGCAGTGCTAGTCGGGGGATGAACACTGAAGCTTTCTTT
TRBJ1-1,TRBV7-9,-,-,CASSLEVNTEAFF,TGTGCCAGCAGCTTAGAGGTTAACACTGAAGCTTTCTTT
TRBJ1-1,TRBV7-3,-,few,CASSPDGVNTEAFF,TGTGCCAGCAGTCCGGACGGGGTCAACACTGAAGCTTTCTTT
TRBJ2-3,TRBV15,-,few,CATRHSTDTQYF,TGTGCCACCCGCCATAGCACAGATACGCAGTATTTT
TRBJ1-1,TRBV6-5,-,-,CASSLQGNTEAFF,TGTGCCAGCAGTTTACAGGGGAACACTGAAGCTTTCTTT
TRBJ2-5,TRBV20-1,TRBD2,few,CSAREMRGDQTQYF,TGCAGTGCTAGAGAGATGCGGGGGGACCAGACCCAGTACTTC
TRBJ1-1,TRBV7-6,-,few,CASSLVSDVNTEAFF,TGTGCCAGCAGCTTAGTTTCGGATGTGAACACTGAAGCTTTCTTT
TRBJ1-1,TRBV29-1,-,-,CSVDPRDTEAFF,TGCAGCGTTGACCCCCGGGACACTGAAGCTTTCTTT
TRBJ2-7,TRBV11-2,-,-,CASSSNTGNGEQYF,TGTGCCAGCAGCTCCAACACAGGGAATGGCGAGCAGTACTTC
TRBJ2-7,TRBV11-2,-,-,CASSLVVGLTYEQYF,TGTGCCAGCAGCTTAGTGGTCGGACTAACCTACGAGCAGTACTTC
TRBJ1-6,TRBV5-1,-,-,CASRNTDSSDSPLHF,TGCGCCAGCAGGAATACGGACAGTTCGGATTCACCCCTCCACTTT
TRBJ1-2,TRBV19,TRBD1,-,CASSTGGQGTTNYGYTF,TGTGCCAGTAGTACCGGGGGACAGGGAACCACTAACTATGGCTACACCTTC
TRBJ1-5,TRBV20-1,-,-,CSAREGTQPQHF,TGCAGTGCTAGAGAAGGAACTCAGCCCCAGCATTTT